This T cell receptor beta chain is from a study of early T cells in non-severe SARS-CoV-2 infection. Germline V CDR1 and CDR2: SGHRS, YFSETQ. The CDR3 has 13 residues. J gave up 5 bases and V 1 base, and 1 base lay outside the gene matches. TCRdb passed the 5' RACE reads through MiXCR, listing each CDR3 protein once. This sample carries around 86,000 distinct CDR3 sequences, approximately 14% of them seen once, and the ten largest clones take around 0.5%. Many counts were recorded for this clonotype. Sequenced material: whole blood. The chain uses TRBV5-1 and TRBJ2-7; 9 nucleotides align to TRBD1. The TCR originated in an adult who was a healthcare worker with PCR-confirmed SARS-CoV-2 infection or an uninfected control (not recorded which). The CDR3 sequence: CASSLTGGDEQYV. The CDR3 nucleotides read TGCGCCAGCAGCTTGACAGGGGGCGACGAGCAGTACGTC.